A selection of T cell receptor beta chains follows, all from one sample in a study of shared clonotypes between healthy human individuals. Measured with immunoSEQ multiplex PCR; TCRdb has only the in-frame clones, and not every one. Among 1.5 million to 2.5 million clones listed, about 95% were seen once. The material sequenced was naive CD8+ T cells sorted from blood. The receptors were sampled from a man in his late teens or twenties in good health. Each CDR3 is given without its conserved first and last residue.

TRBV7-8,13,TRBJ2-3,ASSFPPPYADTQY
TRBV10-3,12,TRBJ1-3,ATGSPSSGNTIY
TRBV13,15,TRBJ2-7,ASSLTSGGASSKEQY
TRBV7-3,12,TRBJ2-1,ASSLGTGTNEQF
TRBV7-6,12,TRBJ2-2,ASSLGGGAGELF
TRBV30,11,TRBJ1-3,ACYGVAGNTIY
TRBV27,11,TRBJ2-2,ASSPSDTGELF
TRBV27,12,TRBJ2-7,ASSLTVSPYEQY
TRBV29-1,12,TRBJ2-7,SVGTGGRSYEQY
TRBV9,15,TRBJ2-1,ASSSSPRESTYNEQF
TRBV21-1,15,TRBJ2-7,ASSKAGDRLHSYEQY
TRBV29-1,11,TRBJ1-1,SAPIGRNTEAF
TRBV6-6,13,TRBJ2-3,ASSAIAGGPHTQY
TRBV7-9,13,TRBJ2-5,ASSPGLADQETQY
TRBV28,12,TRBJ1-3,ASRPGGEGNTIY
TRBV5-1,14,TRBJ2-7,ASSLVGAPTPYEQY
TRBV5-4,16,TRBJ2-2,ASSPGLAGAMNTGELF
TRBV11-2,10,TRBJ2-1,ASSTGGGEQF
TRBV13,14,TRBJ2-5,ASSYSPGWGQETQY
TRBV10-2,12,TRBJ1-2,ASIGRTGDVGYT
TRBV5-1,13,TRBJ2-7,ASSSSGTVSYEQY
TRBV6-5,12,TRBJ1-1,ASSDLNSNTEAF
TRBV9,12,TRBJ2-1,ASSSTTSGNEQF
TRBV4-1,13,TRBJ1-5,ASSLKQGLAQPQH
TRBV6-5,11,TRBJ1-5,ASSYGYSQPQH
TRBV9,14,TRBJ2-5,ASSSPPGRKQETQY
TRBV5-4,13,TRBJ2-5,ASSLFTEPQETQY
TRBV10-2,10,TRBJ2-1,ASQTGENEQF
TRBV13,11,TRBJ2-7,ASSLREAYEQY
TRBV5-5,12,TRBJ1-1,ASSLGRGNTEAF
TRBV7-9,12,TRBJ2-7,ASAPTGSPYEQY
TRBV6-5,13,TRBJ1-3,ASSVDSNPGNTIY
TRBV4-2,13,TRBJ1-2,ASSQEVGQLYGYT
TRBV6-5,11,TRBJ1-2,ASSYEGASGYT
TRBV19,12,TRBJ2-7,ASSISGAGYEQY
TRBV4-1,11,TRBJ1-1,ASSQVGPTEAF
TRBV11-2,13,TRBJ1-5,ASSSTGDSNQPQH
TRBV7-2,13,TRBJ2-1,ASSLSLAGYNEQF
TRBV7-2,15,TRBJ2-2,ASSFSLGGPNTGELF
TRBV7-9,12,TRBJ2-1,ASSPGGAYNEQF
TRBV7-6,12,TRBJ2-7,ASSLGTGPYEQY
TRBV19,12,TRBJ1-4,ASSQQVLNEKLF
TRBV12-2,12,TRBJ1-5,ASRVIGGNQPQH
TRBV6-5,14,TRBJ2-3,ASSYSMGLRTDTQY
TRBV27,10,TRBJ2-7,ASRPTGSEQY
TRBV9,17,TRBJ2-5,ASSVEGGQGLAEQETQY
TRBV27,11,TRBJ2-1,ASSFLDRDEQF
TRBV5-8,11,TRBJ2-3,ASTPGSPDTQY
TRBV11-2,15,TRBJ2-1,ASSLDRAGVVGNEQF
TRBV6-5,12,TRBJ1-6,ASSYGDSNSPLH
TRBV5-6,11,TRBJ2-5,ASSFGQEGTQY